The rows below give T cell receptor beta chains drawn from one sample of a study of PD-L1 blockade in urothelial cancer. The repertoire was sequenced with immunoSEQ multiplex PCR; TCRdb's copy has only in-frame clones and lacks some. The sample has about 82,000 clones, about nine tenths seen once. Sample: PBMCs, taken around atezolizumab (anti-PD-L1) treatment. Source of these receptors: an older woman with urothelial cancer. Each CDR3 is given with its conserved first and last residue. The D gene is left open where the match is weak. The size field is filled for only some rows; it gives once, few, many or a size class.

abundance,d_gene,v_gene,j_gene,CDR3aa,CDR3nt
.,.,TRBV4-1,TRBJ2-7,CASSQDRQIYEQYF,TGCGCCAGCAGCCAAGATAGACAGATCTACGAGCAGTACTTC
once,TRBD1,TRBV7-9,TRBJ1-5,CASSSGTGGDPGNQPQHF,TGTGCCAGCAGCTCAGGGACAGGGGGCGATCCCGGCAATCAGCCCCAGCATTTT
.,.,TRBV7-9,TRBJ1-3,CASSPSVGNTIYF,TGTGCCAGCAGCCCTTCGGTGGGAAACACCATATATTTT
.,TRBD1,TRBV19,TRBJ2-7,CASSMDRGTYEQYF,TGTGCCAGTAGTATGGACAGGGGGACCTACGAGCAGTACTTC
.,TRBD1,TRBV6-1,TRBJ1-1,CASSKDRETEAFF,TGTGCCAGCAGTAAGGACAGGGAGACTGAAGCTTTCTTT
.,.,TRBV15,TRBJ1-4,CATSRDYGRNEKLFF,TGTGCCACCAGCAGAGATTATGGCAGGAATGAAAAACTGTTTTTT
.,.,TRBV28,TRBJ2-7,CASSVTRVQYF,TGTGCCAGCAGTGTGACCCGGGTGCAGTACTTC
.,TRBD1,TRBV5-1,TRBJ2-7,CASSSTGYEQYF,TGCGCCAGCAGCTCGACAGGGTACGAGCAGTACTTC
.,TRBD2,TRBV7-9,TRBJ2-3,CASSPSSGIKTDTQYF,TGTGCCAGCAGCCCCTCTAGCGGGATCAAAACAGATACGCAGTATTTT
.,TRBD1,TRBV2,TRBJ1-4,CASRLGQEQLFF,TGTGCCAGCAGGCTAGGACAGGAGCAACTGTTTTTT
.,TRBD2,TRBV7-9,TRBJ2-2,CASRSSGRAGTGELFF,TGTGCCAGCAGGTCTAGCGGGAGGGCTGGTACCGGGGAGCTGTTTTTT
.,.,TRBV15,TRBJ2-7,CATSRDEGYEQYF,TGTGCCACCAGCAGAGATGAGGGCTACGAGCAGTACTTC
.,TRBD2,TRBV19,TRBJ2-3,CASSPGGGTDTQYF,TGTGCCAGTAGTCCGGGGGGGGGCACAGATACGCAGTATTTT
few,.,TRBV7-3,TRBJ1-5,CASSLTLQTINQPQHF,TGTGCCAGCAGCTTAACGTTGCAGACAATCAATCAGCCCCAGCATTTT
.,.,TRBV27,TRBJ1-1,CASRFRIRGTEAFF,TGTGCCAGCAGATTCAGGATCCGGGGCACTGAAGCTTTCTTT
.,TRBD1,TRBV28,TRBJ2-7,CASRQGAVYEQYF,TGTGCCAGCCGACAGGGGGCGGTATACGAGCAGTACTTC
.,.,TRBV5-8,TRBJ1-5,CASSFFNQPQHF,TGTGCCAGCAGCTTCTTTAATCAGCCCCAGCATTTT
.,TRBD2,TRBV10-2,TRBJ2-5,CATSRGGLETQYF,TGCGCCACCAGTCGGGGGGGGTTAGAGACCCAGTACTTC
few,.,TRBV19,TRBJ2-1,CASSVSAGALVYEQFF,TGTGCCAGTAGTGTCTCCGCGGGGGCCTTAGTGTATGAGCAGTTCTTC
.,TRBD1,TRBV5-1,TRBJ1-1,CASSSLRGRNTEAFF,TGCGCCAGCAGCTCACTCAGGGGGCGCAACACTGAAGCTTTCTTT
.,TRBD2,TRBV6-6,TRBJ2-2,CATAGGGNTGELFF,TGTGCCACCGCCGGCGGGGGGAACACCGGGGAGCTGTTTTTT
.,TRBD1,TRBV10-2,TRBJ2-7,CASNDRGTGYEQYF,TGCGCCAGCAACGACAGGGGGACGGGTTACGAGCAGTACTTC
.,.,TRBV28,TRBJ2-7,CASSFGYRVLTYEQYF,TGTGCCAGCAGTTTTGGTTACAGGGTCCTAACCTACGAGCAGTACTTC
.,.,TRBV11-3,TRBJ2-7,CASSFKRAGEQYF,TGTGCCAGCAGCTTTAAGAGAGCAGGCGAGCAGTACTTC